Below are 13 T cell receptor beta chains sequenced from a single sample in a study of cytomegalovirus exposure and HLA in healthy donors. PCR used 60 Vbeta primers and 13 Jbeta primers. TCRdb's table, derived via immunoSEQ multiplex PCR, lists solely in-frame clones and lacks some. The data contain 65,000 or so clones, about 80% of them singletons. Sequencing input: PBMCs. These receptors all come from a woman in her thirties or forties in good health and CMV-seropositive.

This chain connects TRBV30 to TRBJ1-1, with 9 bases that match TRBD1. The CDR3 has 14 amino acids. V was pared by 3 bases and J by 5 bases, with 7 bases of the junction left unmatched. Germline-derived CDR1 and CDR2 are GTSNPN and SVGIG (reference sequence). The CDR3 region has the DNA TGTGCCTGGAGGGCGGACAGGGGATTTACTGAAGCTTTCTTT. Translating gives CAWRADRGFTEAFF.

The chain uses TRBV30 and TRBJ2-1, with D tentatively TRBD1 (6 bases). The CDR3 consists of 14 residues. Looked up from germline, CDR1 is GTSNPN and CDR2 is SVGIG (reference sequence). V lost 3 bases to trimming and J lost 3 bases, with 12 bases between them. The DNA of the CDR3 is TGTGCCTGGAGCCGAGGCAGGGGCTACAATGAGCAGTTCTTC. Its translation is CAWSRGRGYNEQFF.

The chain uses TRBV6-6 and TRBJ2-1, with a tentative D call TRBD2 (5 bases). CDR3 length: 13 amino acids. Between the trimmed V and J ends, which lost 7 bases and 4 bases, there was a span of 11 bases. The germline CDR1 and CDR2 sequences are MNHNY and SVGAGI (reference sequence). The CDR3 DNA reads TGTGCCAGCACTTTACCGGGGTACAATGAGCAGTTCTTC. Protein sequence: CASTLPGYNEQFF.

This rearrangement joins TRBV5-5 to TRBJ2-7; 7 nucleotides agree with TRBD1. Losses at the gene ends were 5 bases for V and 6 bases for J; bases not matched to a gene: 11. In germline, CDR1 is SGHKS, CDR2 YYEKEE (reference sequence). This CDR3 comprises 14 residues. CDR3 sequence: CASRFDRVGVEQYF. In DNA, the CDR3 is TGTGCCAGCAGGTTTGACAGGGTGGGGGTCGAGCAGTACTTC.

The rearrangement links TRBV6-4 to TRBJ2-7; 14 bases are a match to TRBD2. This CDR3 region has 15 residues. V trimming: 6 bases; J trimming: 4 bases; junction bases outside the gene matches: 5. The V gene's germline CDR1 is MRHNA and CDR2 SNTAGT. The CDR3 loop reads CASSRLAGGQYEQYF. CDR3 bases: TGTGCCAGCAGCCGACTAGCGGGGGGGCAGTACGAGCAGTACTTC.

The V and J genes are TRBV4-3 and TRBJ2-1; 7 bases fit TRBD1. This CDR3 region has 17 residues. CDR1 is LGHNA and CDR2 is YSLEER in the germline V gene. V dropped 0 bases and J dropped 1; count of bases not matched to a gene: 6. For the CDR3, the DNA is TGCGCCAGCAGCCAAGAGGTCGGGACAGTTTCCTACAATGAGCAGTTCTTC. This gives the protein CASSQEVGTVSYNEQFF.

J is TRBJ1-6 and V is TRBV28; 7 bases agree with TRBD1. V lost 6 bases and J lost 7; bases outside the gene matches: 9. Germline V gives CDR1 MDHEN, CDR2 SYDVKM. The CDR3 covers 15 residues. The CDR3 reads CASRWSDRKNSPLHF. In nucleotides, the CDR3 is TGTGCCAGCAGATGGTCGGACAGGAAAAATTCACCCCTCCACTTT.

This clone appeared a few times. The CDR3 nucleotides read TGTGCCAGCAGCGTAGAGCCTGGGGACGGGGGGTGGGGAGATACGCAGTATTTT. Its protein product is CASSVEPGDGGWGDTQYF. This chain uses TRBV9 with TRBJ2-3; 7 positions match TRBD2. The CDR3 totals 18 residues. V trimming: 0 bases; J trimming: 5 bases; junction bases outside the gene matches: 15. Germline V gene lookup returns CDR1 SGDLS and CDR2 YYNGEE.

The chain employs TRBV5-8 and TRBJ1-1; 10 positions match TRBD1. V was clipped by 4 bases and J by 8 bases; unmatched bases: 11. The CDR3 extends over 15 amino acids. The V gene's germline CDR1 is SGHTS and CDR2 YDEGEE. CDR3 bases: TGTGCCAGCAGCGAAGAGGGACAGGGGAAGGGAGAAGCTTTCTTT. Protein sequence: CASSEEGQGKGEAFF. Looking up the rest from reference TRBV5-8 and TRBJ1-1 gives the full variable domain: EAGVTQSPTHLIKTRGQQATLRCSPISGHTSVYWYQQALGLGLQFLLWYDEGEERNRGNFPPRFSGRQFPNYSSELNVNALELEDSALYLCASSEEGQGKGEAFFGQGTRLTVV.

V is TRBV11-2 and J is TRBJ1-1; 10 positions match TRBD1. Germline CDR1 reads SGHAT; CDR2 reads FQNNGV. V was clipped by 4 bases and J by 0 bases; unmatched bases: 8. The CDR3 is 17 amino acids. CDR3 residues: CASSSRTGGRMNTEAFF. CDR3 in DNA: TGTGCCAGCAGCTCCCGGACAGGGGGAAGAATGAACACTGAAGCTTTCTTT.

The chain uses TRBV18 and TRBJ1-2, with D possibly TRBD1 on 5 matching bases. Germline-derived CDR1 and CDR2 are KGHSH and LQKENI. The CDR3 has 14 residues. The V end was cut by 2 bases, the J end by 10 bases, with 17 bases between. This chain's CDR3 is CASSPNRDFNPYTF. The DNA of the CDR3 is TGTGCCAGCTCACCAAATCGGGACTTCAATCCCTACACCTTC.

This chain joins TRBV5-1 and TRBJ1-2; 7 bases agree with TRBD1. CDR3 size: 13 residues. With V trimmed by 3 bases and J by 10 bases, 9 bases remained unmatched. Germline assignment: CDR1 SGHRS and CDR2 YFSETQ. The CDR3, as DNA: TGCGCCAGCAGCTGGGGACAGACGGATGTCTACACCTTC. Encoded protein: CASSWGQTDVYTF.

The chain recombines TRBV6-6 with TRBJ2-7; TRBD1 matches 7 bases. Germline V lookup: CDR1 MNHNY, CDR2 SVGAGI (reference sequence). The CDR3 spans 14 residues. V shed 6 bases, J shed 3 bases, and the junction held 8 bases outside the gene matches. CDR3 amino acids: CASSQTGILYEQYF. CDR3 DNA sequence: TGTGCCAGCAGCCAGACAGGGATCCTCTACGAGCAGTACTTC.